This note documents a single TCR beta chain sequence. As yet, its antigen is unknown. The data stem from a study of T cell responses to AZD1222 COVID-19 vaccine. Overall study findings and caveats: There were vaccine-associated CD4 TCRs across spike, dominant at 160-218 and 743-854.

The protocol was immunoSEQ multiplex PCR, while the TCRdb copy is restricted to in-frame clones and leaves out a portion. The sample lists about 120,000 clones; 92% were seen once. Material: peripheral blood, obtained on day 0 of AZD1222 vaccination. The sequence was collected from an adult in good health.

Written as DNA, the CDR3 is TGTGCCAGCAGCTTCACCGGGACCGGGGCTTTCTTT. This sequence encodes CASSFTGTGAFF. V and J are TRBV7-3 and TRBJ1-1, with D tentatively TRBD1 (5 bases). Trimming removed 3 bases at V and 11 bases at J, with 13 bases between. Germline V gene sequence: CDR1 SGHTA, CDR2 FQGTGA. The CDR3 extends over 12 amino acids.